This T cell receptor (beta chain) came from a study of blood T cell repertoires in COVID-19. Study-wide context: Samples of COVID-19 (acute and convalescent) were obtained from the United States, Italy and Spain. Sample material is recorded as cDNA or gDNA derived from T cells, B-cell-depleted T cells, or PBMCs.

In the original processing: Amplifying reference gene primers gave estimates of nucleated cell counts. Assay used: immunoSEQ multiplex PCR; TCRdb lists only in-frame clones, some missing. V and J calls and clone size are as listed in that table; D and trimming were resolved from the DNA. This table holds approximately 210,000 clones, 85% to 90% found once. This CDR3 has 15 amino acids. V gave up 4 bases and J gave up 2 bases; unmatched junction bases: 0. From germline, CDR1 is LNHDA and CDR2 SQIVND (reference sequence). This receptor was taken from a human donor in a cohort sampled during active COVID-19. V usage is TRBV19 and J usage is TRBJ2-6; 9 nucleotides agree with TRBD1. Sequenced: peripheral blood. This CDR3 reads CASSRTGAGANVLTF. The CDR3 DNA follows: TGTGCCAGTAGTAGGACAGGGGCTGGGGCCAACGTCCTGACTTTC.